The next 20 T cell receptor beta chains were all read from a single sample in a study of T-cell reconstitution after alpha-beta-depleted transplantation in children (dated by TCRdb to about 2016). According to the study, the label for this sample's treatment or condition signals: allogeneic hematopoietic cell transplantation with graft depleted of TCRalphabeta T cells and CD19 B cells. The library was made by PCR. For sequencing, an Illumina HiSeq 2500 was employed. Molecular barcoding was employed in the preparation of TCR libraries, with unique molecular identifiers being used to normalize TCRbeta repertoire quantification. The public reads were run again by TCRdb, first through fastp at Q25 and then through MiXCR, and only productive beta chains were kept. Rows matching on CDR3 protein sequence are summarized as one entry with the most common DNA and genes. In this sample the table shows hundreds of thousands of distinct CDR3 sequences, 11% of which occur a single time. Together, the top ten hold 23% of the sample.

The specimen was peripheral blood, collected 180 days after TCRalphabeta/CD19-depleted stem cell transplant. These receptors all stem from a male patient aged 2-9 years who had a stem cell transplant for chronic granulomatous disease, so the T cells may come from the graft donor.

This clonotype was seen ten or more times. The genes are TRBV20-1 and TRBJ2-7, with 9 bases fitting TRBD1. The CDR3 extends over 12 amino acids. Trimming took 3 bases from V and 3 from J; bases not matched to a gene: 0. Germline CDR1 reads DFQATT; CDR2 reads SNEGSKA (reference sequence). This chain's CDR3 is CSARGQGYEQYF. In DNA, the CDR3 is TGCAGTGCTAGGGGACAGGGCTACGAGCAGTACTTC.

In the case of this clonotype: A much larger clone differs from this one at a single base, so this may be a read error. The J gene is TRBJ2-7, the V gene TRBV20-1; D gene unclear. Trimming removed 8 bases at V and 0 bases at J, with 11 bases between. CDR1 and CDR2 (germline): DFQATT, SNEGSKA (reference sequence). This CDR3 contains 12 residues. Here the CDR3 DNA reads TGCAGTCTCAATAGAAGCTCCTACGAGCAGTACTTC. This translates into CSLNRSSYEQYF.

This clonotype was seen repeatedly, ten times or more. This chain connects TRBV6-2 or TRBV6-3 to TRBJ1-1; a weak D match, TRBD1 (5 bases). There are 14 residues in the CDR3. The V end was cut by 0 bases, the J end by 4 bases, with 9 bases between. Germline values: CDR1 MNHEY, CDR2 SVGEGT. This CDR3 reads CASSYSPGITEAFF. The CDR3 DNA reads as TGTGCCAGCAGTTACTCTCCAGGGATCACTGAAGCTTTCTTT.

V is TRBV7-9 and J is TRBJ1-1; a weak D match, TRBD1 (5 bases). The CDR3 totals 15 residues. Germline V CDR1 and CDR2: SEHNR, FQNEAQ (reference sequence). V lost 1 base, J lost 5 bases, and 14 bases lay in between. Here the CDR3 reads CASSLVVGTGTEAFF. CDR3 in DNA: TGTGCCAGCAGCTTAGTGGTGGGGACGGGGACTGAAGCTTTCTTT.

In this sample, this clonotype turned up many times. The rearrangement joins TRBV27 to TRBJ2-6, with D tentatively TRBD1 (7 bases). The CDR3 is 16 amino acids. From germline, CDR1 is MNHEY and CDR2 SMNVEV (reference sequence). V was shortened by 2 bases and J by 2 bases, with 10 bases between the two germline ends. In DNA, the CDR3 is TGTGCCAGCAGTTTACAGGGGGGCGCTGGGGCCAACGTCCTGACTTTC. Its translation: CASSLQGGAGANVLTF.

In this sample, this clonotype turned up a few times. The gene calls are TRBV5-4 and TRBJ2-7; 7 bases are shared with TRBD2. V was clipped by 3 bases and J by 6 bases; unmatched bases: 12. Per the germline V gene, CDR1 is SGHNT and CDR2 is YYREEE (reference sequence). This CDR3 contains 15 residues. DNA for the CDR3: TGTGCCAGCAGCTCCCCACCTTGGGGGGGTGGCGAGCAGTACTTC. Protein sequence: CASSSPPWGGGEQYF.

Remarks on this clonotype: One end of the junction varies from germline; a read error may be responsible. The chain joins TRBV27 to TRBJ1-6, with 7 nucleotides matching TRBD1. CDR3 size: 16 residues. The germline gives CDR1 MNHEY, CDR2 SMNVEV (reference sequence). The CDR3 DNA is TGTCCCAGCAGTTTACTGGGAGCAGGGGGTTTTTCACCCCTCCACTTT. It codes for CPSSLLGAGGFSPLHF.

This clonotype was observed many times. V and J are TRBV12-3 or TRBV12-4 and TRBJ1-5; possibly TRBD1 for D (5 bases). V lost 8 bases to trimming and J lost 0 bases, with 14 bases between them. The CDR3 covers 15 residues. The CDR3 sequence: CASRRGESSNQPQHF. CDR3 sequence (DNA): TGTGCCAGCCGACGAGGGGAGTCTAGCAATCAGCCCCAGCATTTT.

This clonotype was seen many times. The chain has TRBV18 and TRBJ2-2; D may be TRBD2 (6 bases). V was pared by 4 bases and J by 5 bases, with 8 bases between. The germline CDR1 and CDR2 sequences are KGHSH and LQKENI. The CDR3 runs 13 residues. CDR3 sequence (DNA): TGTGCCAGCTCACGTAGCGGAACCGGGGAGCTGTTTTTT. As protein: CASSRSGTGELFF. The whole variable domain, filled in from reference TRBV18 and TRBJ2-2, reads NAGVMQNPRHLVRRRGQEARLRCSPMKGHSHVYWYRQLPEEGLKFMVYLQKENIIDESGMPKERFSAEFPKEGPSILRIQQVVRGDSAAYFCASSRSGTGELFFGEGSRLTVL.

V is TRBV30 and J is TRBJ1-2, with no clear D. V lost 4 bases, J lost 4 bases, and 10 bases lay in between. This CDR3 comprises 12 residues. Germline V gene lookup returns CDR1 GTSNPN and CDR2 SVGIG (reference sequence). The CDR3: CAWTGDFYGYTF. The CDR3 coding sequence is TGTGCCTGGACCGGGGATTTCTATGGCTACACCTTC.

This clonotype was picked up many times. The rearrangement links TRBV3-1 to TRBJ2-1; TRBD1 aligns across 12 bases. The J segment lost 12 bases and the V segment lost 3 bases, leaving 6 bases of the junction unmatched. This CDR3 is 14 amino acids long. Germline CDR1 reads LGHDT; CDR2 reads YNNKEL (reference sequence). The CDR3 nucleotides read TGTGCCAGCAGCCAGCCGGGACAGGGGGCGATGCAGTTCTTC. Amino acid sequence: CASSQPGQGAMQFF.

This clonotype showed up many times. The CDR3 coding sequence is TGTGCCAGCAGCAAAGTGGGTCAGGGGAGGCTCGCAACTAATGAAAAACTGTTTTTT. This codes for CASSKVGQGRLATNEKLFF. The V and J genes are TRBV21-1 and TRBJ1-4; the D call TRBD1 from the table was never checked on the DNA. TRBV21-1 is listed as a pseudogene. The CDR3 contains 19 residues.

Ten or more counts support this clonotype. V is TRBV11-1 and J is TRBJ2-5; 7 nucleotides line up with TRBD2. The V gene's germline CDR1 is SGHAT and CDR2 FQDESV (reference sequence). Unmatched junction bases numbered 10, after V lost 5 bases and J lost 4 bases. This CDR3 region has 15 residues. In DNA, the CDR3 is TGTGCCAGCAGCCCCGGGACTAAAGAGGGAGAGACCCAGTACTTC. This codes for CASSPGTKEGETQYF.

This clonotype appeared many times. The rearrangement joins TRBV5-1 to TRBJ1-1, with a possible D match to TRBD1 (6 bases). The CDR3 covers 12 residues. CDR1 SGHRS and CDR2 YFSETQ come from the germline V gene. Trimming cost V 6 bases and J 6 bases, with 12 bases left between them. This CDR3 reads CASTGVSPEAFF. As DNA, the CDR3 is TGCGCCAGCACAGGGGTGTCACCTGAAGCTTTCTTT.

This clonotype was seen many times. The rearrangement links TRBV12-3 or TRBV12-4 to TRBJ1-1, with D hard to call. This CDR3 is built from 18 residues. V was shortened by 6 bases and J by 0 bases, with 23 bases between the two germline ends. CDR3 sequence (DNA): TGTGCCAGCAGCCCAAACAAAGGTCTGAAATGGATGAACACTGAAGCTTTCTTT. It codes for CASSPNKGLKWMNTEAFF.

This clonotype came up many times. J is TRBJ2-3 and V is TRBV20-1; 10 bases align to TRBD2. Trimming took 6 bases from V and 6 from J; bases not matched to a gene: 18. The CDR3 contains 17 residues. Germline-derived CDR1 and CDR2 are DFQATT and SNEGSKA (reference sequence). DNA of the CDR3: TGCAGTGCCGTCGTTTGGGCTAGCGGGGGCCTCAGGGATACGCAGTATTTT. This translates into CSAVVWASGGLRDTQYF.

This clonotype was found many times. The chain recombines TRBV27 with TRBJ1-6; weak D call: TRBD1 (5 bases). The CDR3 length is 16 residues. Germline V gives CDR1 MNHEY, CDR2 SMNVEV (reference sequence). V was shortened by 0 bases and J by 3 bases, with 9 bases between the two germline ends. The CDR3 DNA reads TGTGCCAGCAGTTTATCGCGGGGGAACTATAATTCACCCCTCCACTTT. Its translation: CASSLSRGNYNSPLHF.

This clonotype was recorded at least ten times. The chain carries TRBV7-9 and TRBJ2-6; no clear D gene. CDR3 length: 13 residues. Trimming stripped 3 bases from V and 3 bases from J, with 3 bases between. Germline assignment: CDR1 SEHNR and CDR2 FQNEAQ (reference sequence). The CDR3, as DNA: TGTGCCAGCAGCTTGATTGGGGCCAACGTCCTGACTTTC. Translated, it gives CASSLIGANVLTF. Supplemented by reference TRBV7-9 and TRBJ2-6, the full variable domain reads DTGVSQNPRHKITKRGQNVTFRCDPISEHNRLYWYRQTLGQGPEFLTYFQNEAQLEKSRLLSDRFSAERPKGSFSTLEIQRTEQGDSAMYLCASSLIGANVLTFGAGSRLTVL.

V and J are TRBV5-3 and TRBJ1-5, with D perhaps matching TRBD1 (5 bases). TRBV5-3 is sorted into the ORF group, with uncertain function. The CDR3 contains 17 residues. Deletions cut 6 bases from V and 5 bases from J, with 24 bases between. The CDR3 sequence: CARILFYGARVYQPQHF. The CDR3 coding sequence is TGTGCCAGAATCCTCTTTTATGGGGCCCGGGTCTATCAGCCCCAGCATTTT.

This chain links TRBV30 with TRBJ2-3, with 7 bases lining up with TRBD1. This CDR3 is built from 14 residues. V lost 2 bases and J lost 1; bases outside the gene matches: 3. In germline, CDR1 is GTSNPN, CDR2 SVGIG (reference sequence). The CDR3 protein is CAWSIGTGTDTQYF. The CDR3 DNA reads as TGTGCCTGGAGTATTGGGACAGGCACAGATACGCAGTATTTT.